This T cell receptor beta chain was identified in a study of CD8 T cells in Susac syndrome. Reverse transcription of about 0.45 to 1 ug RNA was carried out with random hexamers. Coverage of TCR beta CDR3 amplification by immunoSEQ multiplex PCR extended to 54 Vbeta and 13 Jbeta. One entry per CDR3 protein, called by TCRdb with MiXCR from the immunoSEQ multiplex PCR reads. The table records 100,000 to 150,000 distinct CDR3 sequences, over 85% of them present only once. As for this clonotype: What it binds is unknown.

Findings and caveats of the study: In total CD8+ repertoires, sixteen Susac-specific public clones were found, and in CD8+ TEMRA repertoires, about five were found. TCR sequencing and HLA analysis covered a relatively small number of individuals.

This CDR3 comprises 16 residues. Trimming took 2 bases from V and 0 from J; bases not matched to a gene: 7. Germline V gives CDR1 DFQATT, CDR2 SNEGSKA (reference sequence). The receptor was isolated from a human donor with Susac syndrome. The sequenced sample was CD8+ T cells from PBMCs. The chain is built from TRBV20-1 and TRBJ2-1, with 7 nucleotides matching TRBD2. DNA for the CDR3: TGCAGTGCTAGATCCCTGGGACTACGCTCCTACAATGAGCAGTTCTTC. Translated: CSARSLGLRSYNEQFF.